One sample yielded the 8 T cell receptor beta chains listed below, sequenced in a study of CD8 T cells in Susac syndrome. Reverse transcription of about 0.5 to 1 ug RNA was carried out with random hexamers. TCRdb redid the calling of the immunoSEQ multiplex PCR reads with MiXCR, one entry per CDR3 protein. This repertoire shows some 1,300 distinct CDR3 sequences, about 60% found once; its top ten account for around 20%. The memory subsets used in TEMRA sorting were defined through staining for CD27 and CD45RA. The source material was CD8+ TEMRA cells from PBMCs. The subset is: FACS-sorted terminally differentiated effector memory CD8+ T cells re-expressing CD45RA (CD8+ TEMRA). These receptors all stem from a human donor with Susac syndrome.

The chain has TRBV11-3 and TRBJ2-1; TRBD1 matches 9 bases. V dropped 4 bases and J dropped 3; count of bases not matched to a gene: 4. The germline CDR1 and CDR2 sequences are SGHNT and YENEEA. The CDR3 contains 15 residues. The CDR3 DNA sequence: TGTGCCAGCAGCTCCCCGGGACAGGGCTACAATGAGCAGTTCTTC. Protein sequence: CASSSPGQGYNEQFF.

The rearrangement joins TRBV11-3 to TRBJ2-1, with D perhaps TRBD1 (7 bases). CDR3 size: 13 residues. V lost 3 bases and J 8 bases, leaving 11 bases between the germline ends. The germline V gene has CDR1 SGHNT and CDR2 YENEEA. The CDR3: CASSLEGAYEQFF. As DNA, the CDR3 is TGTGCCAGCAGCTTGGAGGGGGCCTATGAGCAGTTCTTC.

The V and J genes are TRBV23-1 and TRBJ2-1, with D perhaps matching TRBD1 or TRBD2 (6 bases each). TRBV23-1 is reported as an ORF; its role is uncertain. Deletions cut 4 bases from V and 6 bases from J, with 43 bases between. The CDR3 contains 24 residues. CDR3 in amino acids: CASSPDLMRVFVRLGGRGSNEQFF. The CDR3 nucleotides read TGCGCCAGCAGTCCTGATCTGATGCGGGTATTCGTCAGACTAGGGGGTAGGGGGTCCAATGAGCAGTTCTTC.

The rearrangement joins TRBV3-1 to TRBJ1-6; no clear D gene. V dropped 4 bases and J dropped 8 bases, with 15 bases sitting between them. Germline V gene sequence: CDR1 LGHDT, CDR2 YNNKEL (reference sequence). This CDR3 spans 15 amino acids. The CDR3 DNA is TGTGCCAGCAGCCTCCGTAAGGAATCTCATTCACCCCTCCACTTT. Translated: CASSLRKESHSPLHF.

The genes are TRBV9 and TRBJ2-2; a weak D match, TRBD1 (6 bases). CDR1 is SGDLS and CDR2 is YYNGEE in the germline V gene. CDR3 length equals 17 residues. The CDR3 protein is CGCSVTRVRGNTGELFF. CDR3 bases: TGTGGCTGCAGCGTTACTCGGGTCAGGGGGAACACCGGGGAGCTGTTTTTT.

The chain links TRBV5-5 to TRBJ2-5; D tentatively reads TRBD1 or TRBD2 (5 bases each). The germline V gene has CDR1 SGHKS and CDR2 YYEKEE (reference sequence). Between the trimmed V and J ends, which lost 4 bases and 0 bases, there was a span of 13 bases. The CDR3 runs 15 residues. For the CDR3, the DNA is TGTGCCAGCAGCCCCGTGGGACGGAACCAAGAGACCCAGTACTTC. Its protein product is CASSPVGRNQETQYF.

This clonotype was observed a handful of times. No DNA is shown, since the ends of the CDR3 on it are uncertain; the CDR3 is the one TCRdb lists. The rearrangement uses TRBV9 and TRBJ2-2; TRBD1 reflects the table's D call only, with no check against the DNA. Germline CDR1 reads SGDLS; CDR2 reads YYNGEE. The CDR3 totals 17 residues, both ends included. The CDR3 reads CASSVTRDRGNTWSCFF.

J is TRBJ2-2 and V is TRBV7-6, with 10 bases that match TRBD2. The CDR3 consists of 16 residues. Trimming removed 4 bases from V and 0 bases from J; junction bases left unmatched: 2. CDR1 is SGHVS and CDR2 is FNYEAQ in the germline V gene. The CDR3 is CASSSGLAANTGELFF. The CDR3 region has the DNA TGTGCCAGCAGCTCCGGACTAGCGGCGAACACCGGGGAGCTGTTTTTT. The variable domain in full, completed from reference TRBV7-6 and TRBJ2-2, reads GAGVSQSPRYKVTKRGQDVALRCDPISGHVSLYWYRQALGQGPEFLTYFNYEAQQDKSGLPNDRFSAERPEGSISTLTIQRTEQRDSAMYRCASSSGLAANTGELFFGEGSRLTVL.